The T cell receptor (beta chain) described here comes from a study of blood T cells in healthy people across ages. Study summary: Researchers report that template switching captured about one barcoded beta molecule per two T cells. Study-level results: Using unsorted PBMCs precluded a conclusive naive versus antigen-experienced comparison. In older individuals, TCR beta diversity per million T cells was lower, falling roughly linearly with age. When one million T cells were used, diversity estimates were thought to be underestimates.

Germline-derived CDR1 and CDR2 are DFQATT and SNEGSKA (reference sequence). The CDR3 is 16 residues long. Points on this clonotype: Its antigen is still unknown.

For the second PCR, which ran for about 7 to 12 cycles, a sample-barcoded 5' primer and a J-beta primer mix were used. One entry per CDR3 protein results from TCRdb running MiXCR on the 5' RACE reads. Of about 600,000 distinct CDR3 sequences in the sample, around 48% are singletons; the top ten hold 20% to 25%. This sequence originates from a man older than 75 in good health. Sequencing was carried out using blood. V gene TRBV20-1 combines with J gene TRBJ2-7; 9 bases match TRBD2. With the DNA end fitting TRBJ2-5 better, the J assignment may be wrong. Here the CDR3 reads CSAKSAGGSPQETQYF. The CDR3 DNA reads TGCAGTGCCAAATCAGCGGGGGGCTCCCCACAAGAGACCCAGTACTTC.